One and the same sample provided the 30 T cell receptor beta chains below, sequenced in a study of T-cell memory formation after mild COVID-19. Each CDR3 protein is one row after TCRdb ran MiXCR on the 5' RACE reads. Among fewer than 650,000 distinct CDR3 sequences listed, approximately 15% were seen once. Specimen: PBMCs or a T cell subset sorted from them (not recorded which). The source is an adult woman who had mild COVID-19 (a few samples of this study predate the infection). Cell type and time point are not known.

V and J are TRBV9 and TRBJ1-5; 9 bases map to TRBD1. The junction had 3 bases not matched to a gene; V was cut back by 3 bases and J by 5 bases. Germline CDR1 SGDLS, CDR2 YYNGEE. This CDR3 has 14 residues. The CDR3 region has the DNA TGTGCCAGCAGCGACCGGGACAGGGATCAGCCCCAGCATTTT. Its protein is CASSDRDRDQPQHF.

This clonotype was found a few times. CDR3 sequence: CASSLATGPYGYTF. CDR3 nucleotide sequence: TGTGCCAGCAGTTTAGCTACAGGGCCCTATGGCTACACCTTC. This sequence joins TRBV12-3 or TRBV12-4 and TRBJ1-2; possibly TRBD1 for D (6 bases). V gave up 0 bases and J gave up 4 bases, with 9 bases separating them. This CDR3 is built from 14 residues.

The chain has TRBV6-5 and TRBJ2-2; 10 bases match TRBD1. V lost 4 bases, J lost 2 bases, and 16 bases stayed unmatched. The CDR3 has 20 residues. Germline CDR1 reads MNHEY; CDR2 reads SVGAGI. This chain's CDR3 is CASSSPRDRDRGSNTGELFF. The CDR3 DNA reads TGTGCCAGCAGTTCCCCCCGGGACCGGGACAGGGGCTCTAACACCGGGGAGCTGTTTTTT.

This chain joins TRBV9 and TRBJ2-3; TRBD2 matches at 8 bases. This CDR3 is 17 amino acids long. The V and J ends lost 0 bases and 2 bases, in that order; junction bases with no gene match: 8. The germline gives CDR1 SGDLS, CDR2 YYNGEE. The CDR3 protein is CASSVAPAGEVTDTQYF. Here the CDR3 DNA reads TGTGCCAGCAGCGTAGCCCCAGCGGGAGAGGTCACAGATACGCAGTATTTT.

This clonotype was seen ten or more times. The chain is built from TRBV10-2 and TRBJ1-1; 10 positions agree with TRBD1. Trimming at V came to 5 bases and at J to 5 bases, leaving 8 bases not matched to a gene. In germline, CDR1 is WSHSY, CDR2 SAAADI. This CDR3 has 15 residues. The CDR3 DNA is TGCGCCAGCAGTTTTCCGGGACAGGGGTCGACTGAAGCTTTCTTT. It is translated as CASSFPGQGSTEAFF.

The genes are TRBV19 and TRBJ2-1, with D maybe TRBD2 (5 bases). The ends were cut back, 1 base at V and 1 base at J, with 5 bases in the middle. CDR1 and CDR2 (germline): LNHDA, SQIVND (reference sequence). The CDR3 length is 14 residues. The CDR3 region has the DNA TGTGCCAGTAGTATAGCGGGGTCCTACAATGAGCAGTTCTTC. Translating it yields CASSIAGSYNEQFF.

The table lists this clonotype with a few counts. J is TRBJ2-6 and V is TRBV5-1; 7 bases map to TRBD1. This CDR3 has 17 amino acids. V shed 0 bases, J shed 0 bases, and the junction held 3 bases outside the gene matches. Per germline, CDR1 SGHRS and CDR2 YFSETQ. CDR3 region: CASSLGTGISGANVLTF. DNA for the CDR3: TGCGCCAGCAGCTTGGGGACAGGCATCTCTGGGGCCAACGTCCTGACTTTC. The whole variable domain, filled in from reference TRBV5-1 and TRBJ2-6, reads KAGVTQTPRYLIKTRGQQVTLSCSPISGHRSVSWYQQTPGQGLQFLFEYFSETQRNKGNFPGRFSGRQFSNSRSEMNVSTLELGDSALYLCASSLGTGISGANVLTFGAGSRLTVL.

On this clonotype itself: The germline gene is not matched at one end of the junction; a read error may be the cause. The chain carries TRBV2 and TRBJ2-5, with 11 bases fitting TRBD2. The CDR3 covers 16 residues. Germline-derived CDR1 and CDR2 are SNHLY and FYNNEI. The CDR3 region is CASRPGTSGSQENQYF. DNA for the CDR3: TGTGCCAGCAGACCCGGGACTAGCGGATCCCAAGAGAACCAGTACTTC.

The chain is built from TRBV5-1 and TRBJ2-7; D perhaps matches TRBD2 (6 bases). The CDR3 has 15 amino acids. V was trimmed by 0 bases and J by 1 base, leaving 11 bases between them. In germline, CDR1 is SGHRS, CDR2 YFSETQ. The DNA of the CDR3 is TGCGCCAGCAGCTTGGGGGAGGTTGGTTCCTACGAGCAGTACTTC. Translation: CASSLGEVGSYEQYF.

A few counts support this clonotype. The chain combines TRBV9 with TRBJ2-7; either TRBD1 or TRBD2 may supply D (6 bases each). Trimming removed 4 bases from V and 3 bases from J, with 17 bases in between. Germline values: CDR1 SGDLS, CDR2 YYNGEE. CDR3 length equals 15 residues. CDR3 nucleotides: TGTGCCAGCAGCCCGGTGGGGGGCTCTCTCTACGAGCAGTACTTC. Its protein product is CASSPVGGSLYEQYF.

This clonotype was observed a handful of times. The genes are TRBV5-8 and TRBJ2-1; 7 nucleotides align to TRBD2. The ends lost 4 bases at V and 7 bases at J; junction bases unmatched: 11. The CDR3 contains 15 residues. Germline V gene data show CDR1 as SGHTS and CDR2 as YDEGEE. CDR3 coding DNA: TGTGCCAGCAGCCCCCGGGGTGCGGGGGAGAATGAGCAGTTCTTC. As protein: CASSPRGAGENEQFF.

This clonotype was seen at least ten times. J is TRBJ2-1 and V is TRBV23-1; TRBD1 matches 9 bases. TRBV23-1 is an ORF, and what it does is uncertain. The CDR3 is made up of 14 amino acids. Trimming took 6 bases from V and 3 from J; bases not matched to a gene: 3. The CDR3 nucleotides are TGCGCCAGCAGCCGGGACAGGGTCTACAATGAGCAGTTCTTC. As protein: CASSRDRVYNEQFF.

The chain recombines TRBV7-9 with TRBJ2-5; D may be TRBD1 or TRBD2 (5 bases each). This CDR3 has 14 amino acids. Between the trimmed V and J ends, which lost 5 bases and 3 bases, there was a span of 13 bases. The germline V gene has CDR1 SEHNR and CDR2 FQNEAQ (reference sequence). CDR3 DNA: TGTGCCAGCAGCGCCTCGGGGACCGAAGAGACCCAGTACTTC. Translating it yields CASSASGTEETQYF.

The chain carries TRBV25-1 and TRBJ1-1, with a weak D call TRBD1 (5 bases). This CDR3 contains 13 residues. Trimming pared 7 bases from V and 1 base from J, leaving 10 bases between. Per the germline V gene, CDR1 is MGHDK and CDR2 is SYGVNS. The CDR3 DNA is TGTGCCAGCATTGCAGGGCCGAACACTGAAGCTTTCTTT. This gives the protein CASIAGPNTEAFF.

The V gene is TRBV30, the J gene TRBJ1-2; weak D call: TRBD1 (5 bases). Trimming stripped 7 bases from V and 4 bases from J, with 22 bases between. This CDR3 has 15 residues. Germline lookup yields CDR1 GTSNPN and CDR2 SVGIG (reference sequence). CDR3 protein: CASINRDGRFYGYTF. The CDR3 nucleotides are TGTGCCTCGATCAACCGGGACGGGAGATTCTATGGCTACACCTTC.

CDR3 amino acids: CASSPQWGNQPQHF. The CDR3 DNA sequence: TGTGCCAGCAGCCCCCAGTGGGGCAATCAGCCCCAGCATTTT. The V call is TRBV7-2, the J call TRBJ1-5; D not certain. Germline V gives CDR1 SGHTA, CDR2 FQGNSA. The V gene lost 5 bases and the J gene lost 2 bases, with 10 bases spanning the gap. This CDR3 is 14 amino acids long. The full variable domain, completed using reference TRBV7-2 and TRBJ1-5, is GAGVSQSPSNKVTEKGKDVELRCDPISGHTALYWYRQSLGQGLEFLIYFQGNSAPDKSGLPSDRFSAERTGGSVSTLTIQRTQQEDSAVYLCASSPQWGNQPQHFGDGTRLSIL.

The V gene is TRBV10-3, the J gene TRBJ2-6; perhaps TRBD1 as D (6 bases). With 6 bases removed from V and 3 bases from J, the gap between germline ends came to 15 bases. This CDR3 has 16 residues. Germline CDR1 and CDR2: ENHRY and SYGVKD. CDR3 amino acids: CAISTGSADGANVLTF. DNA of the CDR3: TGTGCCATCAGCACAGGGTCGGCGGATGGGGCCAACGTCCTGACTTTC.

This clonotype turned up a few times. The chain combines TRBV28 with TRBJ1-1; perhaps TRBD1 as D (6 bases). V was pared by 7 bases and J by 1 base, with 16 bases between. CDR1 MDHEN and CDR2 SYDVKM come from the germline V gene. The CDR3 loop spans 15 amino acids. The CDR3 DNA reads TGTGCCAGCACCGAAACAGGGACCGGGAACACTGAAGCTTTCTTT. Its protein is CASTETGTGNTEAFF.

This chain links TRBV7-2 with TRBJ2-7, with 8 bases identical to TRBD2. The CDR3 has 15 amino acids. V lost 5 bases to trimming and J lost 3 bases; unmatched junction nucleotides: 9. The germline V gene encodes CDR1 SGHTA and CDR2 FQGNSA. Written as DNA, the CDR3 is TGTGCCAGCAGCGTGACTAGCGCCGATGACTACGAGCAGTACTTC. Residues: CASSVTSADDYEQYF.

There are many counts of this clonotype. The chain joins TRBV29-1 to TRBJ2-3; TRBD2 is a possible D gene (5 bases). V was clipped by 3 bases and J by 2 bases, with 12 bases between them. Germline assignment: CDR1 SQVTM and CDR2 ANQGSEA. CDR3 length: 14 amino acids. CDR3 coding DNA: TGCAGCGTTGATACCCGCGGGTCCACAGATACGCAGTATTTT. The encoded protein is CSVDTRGSTDTQYF.

This clonotype was found a few times. The V gene is TRBV6-2 or TRBV6-3, the J gene TRBJ2-7; tentatively, D is TRBD1 (5 bases). The CDR3 runs to 12 residues. The germline V gene has CDR1 MNHEY and CDR2 SVGEGT. The ends were cut back, 6 bases at V and 5 bases at J, with 11 bases in the middle. The CDR3 sequence: CASRGWGHEQYF. CDR3 DNA sequence: TGTGCCAGCAGAGGTTGGGGCCACGAGCAGTACTTC.

This clonotype was observed a handful of times. This chain links TRBV20-1 with TRBJ1-1; D gene unclear. CDR3 length: 13 residues. V lost 6 bases and J 1 base, leaving 12 bases between the germline ends. In germline, CDR1 is DFQATT, CDR2 SNEGSKA (reference sequence). The CDR3 is CSAPFHSNTEAFF. CDR3 coding DNA: TGCAGTGCGCCGTTTCACTCGAACACTGAAGCTTTCTTT.

A few counts support this clonotype. The J gene is TRBJ2-3, the V gene TRBV18, with D possibly called TRBD1 or TRBD2 (5 bases each). The germline V gene has CDR1 KGHSH and CDR2 LQKENI. Between the trimmed V and J ends, which lost 2 bases and 2 bases, there was a span of 14 bases. This CDR3 contains 16 residues. The CDR3 region has the DNA TGTGCCAGCTCACCATTACGAGGGACGGACACAGATACGCAGTATTTT. Its protein is CASSPLRGTDTDTQYF.

In this sample, this clonotype turned up many times. V usage is TRBV14 and J usage is TRBJ2-7, with D possibly being TRBD2 (6 bases). Germline V gene data show CDR1 as SGHDN and CDR2 as FVKESK. V lost 0 bases, J lost 0 bases, and 9 bases lay in between. The CDR3 loop spans 15 amino acids. CDR3 sequence reads: CASSQELALSYEQYF. As DNA, the CDR3 is TGTGCCAGCAGCCAAGAACTAGCCCTCTCCTACGAGCAGTACTTC.

This clonotype showed up just a few times. V usage is TRBV24-1 and J usage is TRBJ2-1, with 7 bases lining up with TRBD2. Losses at the gene ends were 3 bases for V and 3 bases for J; bases not matched to a gene: 1. The CDR3 is 14 amino acids. Looked up from germline, CDR1 is KGHDR and CDR2 is SFDVKD. The CDR3 region has the DNA TGTGCCACCAGTGATACGGGGGGCTACAATGAGCAGTTCTTC. Residues: CATSDTGGYNEQFF.

The chain is built from TRBV5-1 and TRBJ2-7, with 9 bases aligning to TRBD2. Germline V gene sequence: CDR1 SGHRS, CDR2 YFSETQ. This CDR3 is 15 amino acids long. V was pared by 1 base and J by 5 bases, with 7 bases of the junction left unmatched. CDR3: CASSLYAGGPNEQYF. The DNA for the CDR3 is TGCGCCAGCAGCTTGTACGCGGGAGGGCCCAACGAGCAGTACTTC.

The V gene is TRBV30, the J gene TRBJ1-1; D might be TRBD1 (6 bases). Trimming shortened V by 5 bases and J by 3 bases, and 13 bases separated the two germline ends. CDR1 and CDR2 from the germline V gene are GTSNPN and SVGIG (reference sequence). This CDR3 region has 13 residues. DNA for the CDR3: TGTGCCTGGGCCGTAGGGGGAGACACTGAAGCTTTCTTT. It translates to CAWAVGGDTEAFF.

The genes are TRBV24-1 and TRBJ2-3; D uncertain. Germline V gene sequence: CDR1 KGHDR, CDR2 SFDVKD. V gave up 1 base and J gave up 12 bases, with 7 bases separating them. CDR3 length: 11 amino acids. The CDR3 protein is CATSDFWDQYF. CDR3 DNA: TGTGCCACCAGTGATTTCTGGGATCAGTATTTT.

This clonotype was picked up a small number of times. The V call is TRBV9, the J call TRBJ2-3, with D perhaps matching TRBD1 or TRBD2 (6 bases each). Germline CDR1 is SGDLS and CDR2 is YYNGEE. The length of the CDR3 is 15 residues. Trimming removed 4 bases at V and 6 bases at J, with 18 bases between. The CDR3, as DNA: TGTGCCAGCAGCCGGGGGCCGGCGAGGTCGGATACGCAGTATTTT. Residues: CASSRGPARSDTQYF.

Only a few counts were recorded for this clonotype. The chain recombines TRBV24-1 with TRBJ2-1; 16 nucleotides align to TRBD2. Germline CDR1 KGHDR, CDR2 SFDVKD. This CDR3 comprises 17 residues. The trim removed 4 bases at V and 6 bases at J, leaving 5 bases unmatched. The CDR3 DNA follows: TGTGCCACCAGTGACCCGGGACTAGCGGGAGGGCCCAATGAGCAGTTCTTC. As protein: CATSDPGLAGGPNEQFF.